The 32 T cell receptor beta chains below were found in one sample sequenced in a study (dated by TCRdb to 2016 to 2018). Library prep was done by RT-PCR. Instrument on record: Illumina MiSeq. TCRdb reworked the public reads: Q25 trimming with fastp, MiXCR clone assembly, productive beta chains retained. Rows matching on CDR3 protein sequence are summarized as one entry with the most common DNA and genes. The table for this sample lists about 680,000 distinct CDR3 sequences; approximately 15% of them were counted only once. The biggest ten clones account for 3.6% of the sample. The sequenced sample consisted of memory CD4+ T cells from blood. These receptor sequences come from a female donor in good health, serving as a healthy control.

The V call is TRBV3-1, the J call TRBJ1-1; 7 bases agree with TRBD1. The CDR3 is 14 amino acids. The trim removed 5 bases at V and 3 bases at J, leaving 6 bases unmatched. Germline assignment: CDR1 LGHDT and CDR2 YNNKEL (reference sequence). CDR3 loop: CASSTRQGDTEAFF. DNA of the CDR3: TGTGCCAGCAGCACCCGACAGGGTGACACTGAAGCTTTCTTT.

At least ten counts were recorded for this clonotype. Mismatch with germline at one junction end may stem from a read error. This chain connects TRBV7-2 to TRBJ2-1, with 10 bases lining up with TRBD2. Germline V lookup: CDR1 SGHTA, CDR2 FQGNSA. The CDR3 length is 15 residues. In DNA form, the CDR3 reads TGTGCCAGCAGCTTAGCGAGAAGCGGGAGGGCCAAGCGGGACTTC. Its translation is CASSLARSGRAKRDF.

This clonotype occurred a few times. The CDR3 nucleotides read TGTGCCAGCACCTTGGACTGGAAGTTAATGCAAGAGACCCAGTACTTC. This gives the protein CASTLDWKLMQETQYF. This chain joins TRBV6-2 or TRBV6-3 and TRBJ2-5, with a weak D call TRBD2 (5 bases). The CDR3 sequence is 16 residues long. Germline loops: CDR1 MNHEY, CDR2 SVGEGT. V was cut by 7 bases and J by 2 bases, with 20 bases left in between.

This clonotype has only a few counts. The CDR3 reads CASSSGLAGSETQYF. CDR3 DNA sequence: TGTGCCAGTAGTAGCGGACTAGCGGGGTCAGAGACCCAGTACTTC. The chain links TRBV19 to TRBJ2-5; 12 positions match TRBD2. CDR3 length: 15 residues. Germline CDR1 is LNHDA and CDR2 is SQIVND (reference sequence). Germline trimming cut 4 bases from V and 4 bases from J; bases unmatched to any gene: 4.

This clonotype has a handful of counts. V is TRBV4-2 and J is TRBJ2-1, with TRBD2 as a possible D gene (5 bases). This CDR3 region has 16 residues. Germline loops: CDR1 LGHNA, CDR2 YNFKEQ. The V and J ends lost 0 bases and 4 bases respectively, with 13 bases between them. The CDR3 here is CASSQELPRAYNEQFF. CDR3 nucleotide sequence: TGTGCCAGCAGCCAAGAGTTGCCGCGGGCATACAATGAGCAGTTCTTC.

V is TRBV6-5 and J is TRBJ1-3, with TRBD1 as a possible D gene (6 bases). Per germline, CDR1 MNHEY and CDR2 SVGAGI. The CDR3 is 18 amino acids. V lost 2 bases, J lost 8 bases, and 25 bases lay in between. The CDR3 bases are TGTGCCAGCAGTTACCCCCGCCCCCACAGGGCTCTTTGGGACACCATATATTTT. Protein: CASSYPRPHRALWDTIYF.

This chain connects TRBV10-2 to TRBJ2-7; 9 nucleotides match TRBD1. This CDR3 is 16 amino acids long. V trimming: 3 bases; J trimming: 3 bases; junction bases outside the gene matches: 9. The germline gives CDR1 WSHSY, CDR2 SAAADI. The CDR3 loop is CASSDQHPGQGYEQYF. In nucleotides, the CDR3 is TGCGCCAGCAGTGACCAACATCCGGGACAGGGCTACGAGCAGTACTTC.

This clonotype was observed a handful of times. The V gene is TRBV7-2, the J gene TRBJ1-4; maybe TRBD1 (5 bases). V lost 5 bases and J lost 5, with 15 bases in between. This CDR3 is built from 15 residues. The germline V gene has CDR1 SGHTA and CDR2 FQGNSA. In DNA, the CDR3 is TGTGCCAGCAGCAACCAGGGTAGAATAAATGAAAAACTGTTTTTT. Its protein is CASSNQGRINEKLFF.

The CDR3 DNA sequence: TGCGCCAGCAGCCAAGCCCCTGGGTCTGAAGCTTTCTTT. Protein sequence: CASSQAPGSEAFF. The rearrangement links TRBV4-3 to TRBJ1-1; D not resolved. V dropped 1 base and J dropped 6 bases, with 9 bases sitting between them. The CDR3 runs to 13 residues. Per the germline V gene, CDR1 is LGHNA and CDR2 is YSLEER.

There are many counts of this clonotype. The CDR3 DNA sequence: TGTGCCATCAGGGAAACGGGGTCCGGGGAGCTGTTTTTT. It specifies CAIRETGSGELFF. The chain recombines TRBV10-3 with TRBJ2-2; possible D gene TRBD2, 5 bases. The CDR3 runs to 13 residues. V lost 6 bases to trimming and J lost 6 bases, with 11 bases between them. Looked up from germline, CDR1 is ENHRY and CDR2 is SYGVKD.

The chain is built from TRBV6-5 and TRBJ2-1, with D tentatively TRBD2 (5 bases). The ends were cut back, 0 bases at V and 9 bases at J, with 18 bases in the middle. This CDR3 has 16 residues. The V gene's germline CDR1 is MNHEY and CDR2 SVGAGI. The CDR3 reads CASSYSIGSGFGEQFF. The CDR3 nucleotides are TGTGCCAGCAGTTACTCGATTGGTTCGGGATTCGGTGAGCAGTTCTTC.

Regarding this clonotype: Just one base apart from a much larger clone, this may be a read error. The chain carries TRBV29-1 and TRBJ2-7; maybe TRBD2 (6 bases). The germline gives CDR1 SQVTM, CDR2 ANQGSEA. The CDR3 totals 14 residues. The V gene lost 7 bases and the J gene lost 7 bases, with 23 bases spanning the gap. CDR3 loop: CSALVRESLGEQYF. CDR3 nucleotides: TGCAGCGCGTTGGTACGGGAGTCCCTTGGGGAGCAGTACTTC.

V is TRBV5-1 and J is TRBJ1-2; no clear D. Germline V gene data show CDR1 as SGHRS and CDR2 as YFSETQ. CDR3 length equals 14 residues. Trimming cost V 0 bases and J 0 bases, with 6 bases left between them. The CDR3 reads CASSLDYANYGYTF. CDR3 DNA: TGCGCCAGCAGCTTGGATTATGCTAACTATGGCTACACCTTC.

This sequence joins TRBV11-2 and TRBJ1-5; TRBD1 might be the D (5 bases). V was cut by 5 bases and J by 11 bases, with 16 bases left in between. The germline gives CDR1 SGHAT, CDR2 FQNNGV. The CDR3 has 13 amino acids. The CDR3 DNA sequence: TGTGCCAGCAGCGGGGGAGACCGACAAACCCAGCATTTT. It specifies CASSGGDRQTQHF. The whole variable domain, remainder taken from reference TRBV11-2 and TRBJ1-5, is EAGVAQSPRYKIIEKRQSVAFWCNPISGHATLYWYQQILGQGPKLLIQFQNNGVVDDSQLPKDRFSAERLKGVDSTLKIQPAKLEDSAVYLCASSGGDRQTQHFGDGTRLSIL.

This rearrangement joins TRBV28 to TRBJ1-1; D gene uncertain. V shed 5 bases and J shed 3 bases, with 10 bases lying between them. The CDR3 is made up of 13 amino acids. Germline lookup yields CDR1 MDHEN and CDR2 SYDVKM. CDR3 nucleotides: TGTGCCAGCAGTCACCAGGAGGACACTGAAGCTTTCTTT. Amino acids: CASSHQEDTEAFF.

In its sample, this clonotype was seen a few times. This chain joins TRBV5-1 and TRBJ2-7, with 8 bases lining up with TRBD2. Losses at the gene ends were 0 bases for V and 3 bases for J; bases not matched to a gene: 8. CDR1 is SGHRS, CDR2 YFSETQ, per germline. CDR3 size: 16 residues. CDR3 bases: TGCGCCAGCAGCTTGGAGTTGAGCGGGAGAGGCTACGAGCAGTACTTC. This gives the protein CASSLELSGRGYEQYF.

This clonotype was observed a few times. The chain uses TRBV4-2 and TRBJ1-6; D unresolved. This CDR3 contains 16 residues. The V and J ends lost 0 bases and 9 bases respectively, with 15 bases between them. Germline CDR1 is LGHNA and CDR2 is YNFKEQ. CDR3 sequence: CASSQESNTPSSPLHF. The CDR3 nucleotides are TGTGCCAGCAGCCAAGAGTCGAACACTCCCAGTTCACCCCTCCACTTT.

This clonotype was counted a few times. The rearrangement joins TRBV28 to TRBJ1-1, with TRBD1 as a possible D gene (5 bases). The CDR3 covers 17 residues. V was shortened by 2 bases and J by 10 bases, with 26 bases between the two germline ends. Germline V lookup: CDR1 MDHEN, CDR2 SYDVKM. The CDR3 nucleotides are TGTGCCAGCAGTTTAAACAAATCACCGGGTCTCGAAAGGGGAGCTTTCTTT. This codes for CASSLNKSPGLERGAFF.

This clonotype has just a few counts. The CDR3 end shows no conserved phenylalanine or tryptophan, and so a read error is likely. As DNA, the CDR3 is TGTGCCAGCAGCCGAGGGACCCAAGAGACCCAGTACTTA. Protein sequence: CASSRGTQETQYL. The rearrangement uses TRBV12-3 or TRBV12-4 and TRBJ2-5; D is possibly TRBD1 or TRBD2 (5 bases each). V lost 6 bases to trimming and J lost 1 base, with 9 bases between them. The CDR3 length is 13 residues.

This clonotype has a handful of counts. The chain employs TRBV7-8 and TRBJ1-4, with a tentative D call TRBD1 (5 bases). CDR1 SGHVS and CDR2 FQNEAQ come from the germline V gene. The ends were cut back, 5 bases at V and 3 bases at J, with 16 bases in the middle. This CDR3 contains 16 residues. CDR3 sequence: CASSLRPLGPNEKLFF. CDR3 sequence (DNA): TGTGCCAGCAGCCTTCGACCGCTGGGACCTAATGAAAAACTGTTTTTT.

The sample holds a few counts of this clonotype. The chain couples TRBV11-1 to TRBJ2-7; 7 positions agree with TRBD2. Trimming at V came to 5 bases and at J to 0 bases, leaving 16 bases not matched to a gene. Germline assignment: CDR1 SGHAT and CDR2 FQDESV (reference sequence). CDR3 length equals 18 residues. CDR3 nucleotides: TGTGCCAGCAGCAAGCTAAGCGGAGCGGGGCCGAACTCCTACGAGCAGTACTTC. Translating gives CASSKLSGAGPNSYEQYF.

This clonotype came up many times. V is TRBV18 and J is TRBJ2-7; no clear D gene. This CDR3 spans 14 amino acids. Per germline, CDR1 KGHSH and CDR2 LQKENI. Trimming stripped 1 base from V and 2 bases from J, with 9 bases between. The CDR3, as DNA: TGTGCCAGCTCACCACGGGGTCCAACCTACGAGCAGTACTTC. It encodes CASSPRGPTYEQYF.

This clonotype showed up just a few times. The gene calls are TRBV12-3 or TRBV12-4 and TRBJ2-5; possible D gene TRBD1, 6 bases. This CDR3 has 15 amino acids. Trimming left V 0 bases short and J 2 bases short, with 10 bases between. CDR3 DNA: TGTGCCAGCAGTTTAGCGGGGGCAGGGCAAGAGACCCAGTACTTC. Protein sequence: CASSLAGAGQETQYF.

V is TRBV9 and J is TRBJ2-3; 12 bases align to TRBD2. Germline CDR1 and CDR2: SGDLS and YYNGEE. CDR3 length equals 16 residues. V was pared by 4 bases and J by 3 bases, with 6 bases of the junction left unmatched. This CDR3 reads CASSPTSGSWTDTQYF. The DNA for the CDR3 is TGTGCCAGCAGCCCGACTAGCGGGAGTTGGACAGATACGCAGTATTTT.

The rearrangement links TRBV6-5 to TRBJ1-5, with D tentatively TRBD1 (5 bases). Germline V gene lookup returns CDR1 MNHEY and CDR2 SVGAGI. V dropped 2 bases and J dropped 3 bases, with 11 bases sitting between them. This CDR3 is built from 15 residues. In DNA, the CDR3 is TGTGCCAGCAGTTACGGTTCACAGGCCAATCAGCCCCAGCATTTT. It translates to CASSYGSQANQPQHF.

The chain joins TRBV14 to TRBJ1-1; the D gene is possibly TRBD1 (6 bases). The V and J ends lost 1 base and 11 bases respectively, with 14 bases between them. The CDR3 length is 13 residues. The V gene's germline CDR1 is SGHDN and CDR2 FVKESK. The DNA for the CDR3 is TGTGCCAGCAGCCAAGCGATTACAGGGCGCGCTTTCTTT. As protein: CASSQAITGRAFF.

The CDR3 DNA sequence: TGTGCCAGCACATCTCCCGGGGGGACCACTGAAGCTTTCTTT. This gives the protein CASTSPGGTTEAFF. This chain connects TRBV6-5 to TRBJ1-1; TRBD1 is a possible D gene (5 bases). Deletions cut 7 bases from V and 4 bases from J, with 16 bases between. The CDR3 contains 14 residues. The V gene's germline CDR1 is MNHEY and CDR2 SVGAGI.

This clonotype was seen only a few times. The CDR3 DNA follows: TGTGCCAGCAAGGGACAGGGGAACCCCTACGAGCAGTACTTC. This codes for CASKGQGNPYEQYF. V usage is TRBV27 and J usage is TRBJ2-7; 10 nucleotides agree with TRBD1. This CDR3 has 14 amino acids. Germline-derived CDR1 and CDR2 are MNHEY and SMNVEV (reference sequence). The J segment lost 2 bases and the V segment lost 7 bases, leaving 5 bases of the junction unmatched.

The sample holds many counts of this clonotype. The chain carries TRBV6-6 and TRBJ2-7; 12 bases match TRBD2. The germline gives CDR1 MNHNY, CDR2 SVGAGI (reference sequence). The CDR3 consists of 18 residues. V trimming: 1 base; J trimming: 4 bases; junction bases outside the gene matches: 11. CDR3 sequence: CASSYFPRTSGELYEQYF. The CDR3 DNA reads TGTGCCAGCAGTTACTTTCCCCGGACTAGCGGGGAACTATACGAGCAGTACTTC.

This clonotype was seen a few times. This chain links TRBV7-2 with TRBJ2-3, with D unclear. Trimming took off 5 bases at V and 6 bases at J, with 12 bases between the two ends. The CDR3 covers 13 residues. Germline V gene sequence: CDR1 SGHTA, CDR2 FQGNSA. The CDR3 DNA sequence: TGTGCCAGCAGCGCCAATCCTCCGGATACGCAGTATTTT. Amino acid sequence: CASSANPPDTQYF.

CDR3 bases: TGTGCCAGCAGGCCTAAGAGCAGCACAGATACGCAGTATTTT. Translation: CASRPKSSTDTQYF. This rearrangement joins TRBV5-5 to TRBJ2-3; D not certain. CDR3 size: 14 residues. V lost 5 bases and J lost 0, with 10 bases in between. Per the germline V gene, CDR1 is SGHKS and CDR2 is YYEKEE (reference sequence).

The table lists this clonotype with many counts. V gene TRBV12-3 or TRBV12-4 combines with J gene TRBJ2-7; TRBD2 is a possible D gene (5 bases). The CDR3 sequence is 12 residues long. V was clipped by 6 bases and J by 3 bases, with 9 bases between them. Written as DNA, the CDR3 is TGTGCCAGCAGGGGAAGCGGCTACGAGCAGTACTTC. Residues: CASRGSGYEQYF.